These T cell receptor beta chains were read from a single sample in a study of Ad26.COV2.S vaccination and SARS-CoV-2 variants. TCRdb keeps only in-frame clones here, not all; method: immunoSEQ multiplex PCR. The sample lists some 480,000 clones; around 88% were seen once. The sample was peripheral blood, taken in a trial of Ad26.COV2.S vaccine versus placebo. These receptors were obtained from a person between 18 and 59 years old who received the Ad26.COV2.S COVID-19 vaccine or a placebo. Each CDR3 is given with its conserved first and last residue. Each record gives: V gene, J gene, clone size, D gene, CDR3 DNA, CDR3 protein. The D gene is left open where the match is weak. Expanded clones get a size class; other rows say once, few or many, or leave the size out.

V: TRBV7-2
J: TRBJ2-7
size: .
D: TRBD2
DNA: TGTGCCAGCAGCACAGTAGCGGGAGCCTACGAGCAGTACTTC
CDR3: CASSTVAGAYEQYF

V: TRBV6-9
J: TRBJ1-3
size: .
D: .
DNA: TGTGCCAGCAGTTGGGACCGGAACTCTGGAAACACCATATATTTT
CDR3: CASSWDRNSGNTIYF

V: TRBV27
J: TRBJ2-2
size: few
D: .
DNA: TGTGCCAGCAGTCCCCGGACGAACACCGGGGAGCTGTTTTTT
CDR3: CASSPRTNTGELFF

V: TRBV4-3
J: TRBJ1-1
size: .
D: .
DNA: TGCGCCAGCAGCCAAGTCGCCGGGAGCACTGAAGCTTTCTTT
CDR3: CASSQVAGSTEAFF

V: TRBV5-1
J: TRBJ2-1
size: .
D: .
DNA: TGCGCCAGCAGCTTTAGGGGGTTGGGGTACAATGAGCAGTTCTTC
CDR3: CASSFRGLGYNEQFF

V: TRBV19
J: TRBJ2-7
size: once
D: .
DNA: TGTGCCAGTAGTATAGGGGGAGCAGCCTCCTCCTACGAGCAGTACTTC
CDR3: CASSIGGAASSYEQYF

V: TRBV5-6
J: TRBJ1-2
size: .
D: .
DNA: TGTGCCAGCAGCCCCGACGGGGGAAGGAACTATGGCTACACCTTC
CDR3: CASSPDGGRNYGYTF

V: TRBV7-2
J: TRBJ1-1
size: .
D: TRBD1
DNA: TGTGCCAGCAGCTACAGGGGGGGCACTGAAGCTTTCTTT
CDR3: CASSYRGGTEAFF

V: TRBV2
J: TRBJ2-3
size: .
D: .
DNA: TGTGCCACCGTCGTTGCAGATACGCAGTATTTT
CDR3: CATVVADTQYF

V: TRBV15
J: TRBJ1-3
size: .
D: .
DNA: TGTGCCACCAGAAACCCGAGCAGGGGTGGAAACACCATATATTTT
CDR3: CATRNPSRGGNTIYF

V: TRBV5-6
J: TRBJ1-2
size: .
D: TRBD1
DNA: TGTGCCAGCAGCTGGGGTACTATAGGGGGCGGCTATGGCTACACCTTC
CDR3: CASSWGTIGGGYGYTF

V: TRBV19
J: TRBJ1-2
size: .
D: .
DNA: TGTGCCAGTACCTCCTTGGGGGGTGTATTTCCCTATGGCTACACCTTC
CDR3: CASTSLGGVFPYGYTF

V: TRBV6-5
J: TRBJ2-2
size: .
D: TRBD2
DNA: TGTGCCAGCTTTAGTGGGACTAGTTCCACCGGGGAGCTGTTTTTT
CDR3: CASFSGTSSTGELFF

V: TRBV27
J: TRBJ2-2
size: .
D: TRBD2
DNA: TGTGCCAGCAGACGCGGACTAGCGGGAGGCCCTTCCACCGGGGAGCTGTTTTTT
CDR3: CASRRGLAGGPSTGELFF